This note documents a single T cell receptor (beta chain) sequence. V was pared by 7 bases and J by 3 bases, with 21 bases between. The CDR3 runs 16 residues. This sample stems from a study of regulatory T cells in long-lasting Graves disease. Construction of TCR beta libraries relied on iRepertoire HTBI primers and on Arm-PCR targeting CDR3 regions. TCRdb reanalysed the multiplex PCR reads using MiXCR and keeps one entry per CDR3 protein. The profile shows 600,000 to 850,000 distinct CDR3 sequences, approximately 29% of them singletons. The time point is: persistent/refractory GD, antithyroid drugs over 5 years with positive TRAb. The TCR library was made from RNA extracted from PBMCs.

The chain links TRBV12-3 or TRBV12-4 to TRBJ1-1; maybe TRBD1 (5 bases). The source material was peripheral blood mononuclear cells (PBMCs), sampled when the disease was refractory, from a patient treated with antithyroid drugs. The TCR was taken from a female donor with Graves disease. This CDR3 reads CASTLGGGSVDTEAFF. CDR3 bases: TGTGCCAGCACCCTGGGCGGGGGGAGTGTGGACACTGAAGCTTTCTTT.